This T cell receptor (beta chain) was recorded in a study of a mutant IDH1 vaccine in newly diagnosed glioma. Indicated time point: week 23, last vaccination. In the vaccine, a single dose held 300 ug of the mutant IDH1 20-mer peptide, along with topical imiquimod. The data were produced by immunoSEQ multiplex PCR, yet TCRdb's version contains in-frame clones alone and is incomplete. The profile shows roughly 19,000 clones, approximately 82% of them singletons. Germline loops: CDR1 MGHRA, CDR2 YSYEKL. Trimming cost V 3 bases and J 5 bases, with 7 bases left between them. CDR3 length equals 12 residues. Concerning this clone itself: The antigen is unknown.

The sequence was obtained from a man aged 25-40 years with glioma. The chain carries TRBV4-1 and TRBJ2-5, with no clear D. The starting material was PBMCs, obtained from a glioma patient whose treatment included an IDH1 peptide vaccine. The CDR3, as DNA: TGCGCCAGCAGCCACCCTCAGGAGACCCAGTACTTC. It codes for CASSHPQETQYF.